This is a list of T cell receptor beta chains from one sample in a study of TIL therapy for anti-PD-1-resistant metastatic lung cancer. The protocol was immunoSEQ multiplex PCR, while the TCRdb copy is restricted to in-frame clones and leaves out a portion. Counted here are more than 55,000 clones, more than 80% occurring once; the ten biggest clones make up 2.5% to 3.5%. Sequenced here: blood, sampled at baseline. Every receptor here comes from a person aged 25 to 80 with non-small cell lung cancer. The CDR3 runs from the conserved cysteine through the conserved F or W. Fields, in order: J gene, V gene, clone size, D gene, CDR3 protein, CDR3 DNA. D genes are given only for firm matches. Only some rows state a clone size, as once, few, many or a class for expanded clones.

J: TRBJ2-1
V: TRBV5-1
size: .
D: TRBD2
CDR3: CASSPHLAGSYNEQFF
DNA: TGCGCCAGCAGCCCCCATCTAGCGGGGTCCTACAATGAGCAGTTCTTC

J: TRBJ1-1
V: TRBV5-4
size: .
D: .
CDR3: CASSLAGLLMNTEAFF
DNA: TGTGCCAGCAGCTTGGCAGGTTTACTTATGAACACTGAAGCTTTCTTT

J: TRBJ2-5
V: TRBV5-1
size: few
D: .
CDR3: CASSLAGGRIKETQYF
DNA: TGCGCCAGCAGCTTGGCTGGGGGTAGAATTAAGGAGACCCAGTACTTC

J: TRBJ1-6
V: TRBV6-6
size: once
D: .
CDR3: CASSYSGGLNSPLHF
DNA: TGTGCCAGCAGTTACTCGGGGGGCCTTAATTCACCCCTCCACTTT

J: TRBJ2-7
V: TRBV7-2
size: .
D: TRBD1
CDR3: CASRAHTGDWSYEQYF
DNA: TGTGCCAGCAGAGCCCACACAGGGGATTGGTCCTACGAGCAGTACTTC

J: TRBJ1-2
V: TRBV14
size: .
D: TRBD1
CDR3: CASSPTGGLYGYTF
DNA: TGTGCCAGCAGCCCGACAGGGGGCCTCTATGGCTACACCTTC

J: TRBJ1-4
V: TRBV19
size: .
D: .
CDR3: CASRMSPRPNEKLFF
DNA: TGTGCCAGTAGAATGTCTCCCAGACCTAATGAAAAACTGTTTTTT

J: TRBJ2-2
V: TRBV5-1
size: .
D: TRBD1
CDR3: CASSVRGPDTGELFF
DNA: TGCGCCAGCAGCGTAAGGGGGCCGGACACCGGGGAGCTGTTTTTT

J: TRBJ2-1
V: TRBV6-5
size: .
D: TRBD2
CDR3: CASSYEAGGYNEQFF
DNA: TGTGCCAGCAGTTACGAAGCGGGAGGCTACAATGAGCAGTTCTTC

J: TRBJ1-6
V: TRBV6-5
size: few
D: .
CDR3: CASSPGQSSNSPLHF
DNA: TGTGCCAGCAGTCCCGGACAGTCTTCCAATTCACCCCTCCACTTT

J: TRBJ2-4
V: TRBV14
size: .
D: .
CDR3: CASSVTLSGDIQYF
DNA: TGTGCCAGCAGCGTCACCCTATCTGGGGACATTCAGTACTTC

J: TRBJ1-2
V: TRBV10-3
size: .
D: .
CDR3: CAISELDVGYGYTF
DNA: TGTGCCATCAGTGAGTTGGACGTGGGCTATGGCTACACCTTC

J: TRBJ2-3
V: TRBV2
size: .
D: .
CDR3: CASRVLGDTQYF
DNA: TGTGCCAGCAGGGTACTAGGAGATACGCAGTATTTT

J: TRBJ2-5
V: TRBV28
size: few
D: TRBD2
CDR3: CASSFLGTRVKTQYF
DNA: TGTGCCAGCAGTTTTCTTGGGACTAGAGTGAAGACCCAGTACTTC

J: TRBJ1-1
V: TRBV12-5
size: medium-sized
D: TRBD1
CDR3: CASGLGQGKAFF
DNA: TGTGCTAGTGGTTTGGGACAGGGTAAAGCTTTCTTT

J: TRBJ2-7
V: TRBV2
size: .
D: .
CDR3: CASSLGVGSTYEQYF
DNA: TGTGCCAGCAGTCTAGGGGTAGGGTCGACCTACGAGCAGTACTTC

J: TRBJ2-3
V: TRBV6-2/TRBV6-3
size: .
D: .
CDR3: CASSYVSGRESTDTQYF
DNA: TGTGCCAGCAGTTATGTGTCCGGACGGGAGTCCACAGATACGCAGTATTTT

J: TRBJ1-2
V: TRBV3-1/TRBV3-2
size: .
D: TRBD1
CDR3: CASSQDLVDRGIANYGYTF
DNA: TGTGCCAGCAGCCAAGATCTAGTCGACAGGGGGATAGCTAACTATGGCTACACCTTC

J: TRBJ1-2
V: TRBV2
size: few
D: .
CDR3: CASSENGRSTNYGYTF
DNA: TGTGCCAGCAGTGAAAACGGGAGATCCACTAACTATGGCTACACCTTC

J: TRBJ2-7
V: TRBV6-5
size: .
D: TRBD2
CDR3: CASRALSAGVYEQYF
DNA: TGTGCCAGCAGGGCCCTATCAGCGGGAGTCTACGAGCAGTACTTC